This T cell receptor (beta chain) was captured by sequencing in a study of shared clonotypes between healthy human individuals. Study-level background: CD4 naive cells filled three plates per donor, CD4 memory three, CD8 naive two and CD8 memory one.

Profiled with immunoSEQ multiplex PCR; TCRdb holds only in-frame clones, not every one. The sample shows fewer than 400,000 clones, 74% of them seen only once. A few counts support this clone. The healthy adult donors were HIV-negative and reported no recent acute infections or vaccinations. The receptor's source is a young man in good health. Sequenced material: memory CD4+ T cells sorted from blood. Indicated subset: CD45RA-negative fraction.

CDR3 residues: CASASGRTDTQYF. The CDR3 nucleotides read TGTGCCAGCGCGAGCGGGAGAACAGATACGCAGTATTTT. This rearrangement joins TRBV9 to TRBJ2-3; TRBD2 matches at 8 bases. Germline V gene sequence: CDR1 SGDLS, CDR2 YYNGEE. V lost 7 bases and J lost 3; bases outside the gene matches: 4. The CDR3 is 13 residues long. Combining the CDR3 with reference TRBV9 and TRBJ2-3 gives the whole variable domain DSGVTQTPKHLITATGQRVTLRCSPRSGDLSVYWYQQSLDQGLQFLIQYYNGEERAKGNILERFSAQQFPDLHSELNLSSLELGDSALYFCASASGRTDTQYFGPGTRLTVL.